This paragraph covers one T cell receptor (beta chain) sequence. The antigen remains unidentified. In this CDR3 the conserved last residue, phenylalanine or tryptophan, is missing, so a read error is likely. The data were taken from a study of blood T cells in healthy people across ages. Study observations and caveats: Diversity estimated from one million T cells was considered an underestimate. More naive CD4+ cells and higher diversity marked long-lived donors relative to aged donors. With unsorted PBMCs, a conclusive comparison of naive versus antigen-experienced cells was not possible.

Whenever a sample was processed, at least 6 million PBMCs were isolated. CDR3 length: 16 residues. The V end was cut by 6 bases, the J end by 4 bases, with 20 bases between. Primed by a sample-barcoded 5' primer and a J-beta primer mix, a second PCR proceeded for roughly 7 to 11 cycles. TCRdb analysed the 5' RACE reads with MiXCR anew, one entry per CDR3 protein. Among more than 1.4 million distinct CDR3 sequences listed, 42% were seen once. This chain links TRBV12-3 or TRBV12-4 with TRBJ2-3; D possibly corresponds to TRBD2 (6 bases). The TCR originated in a young woman in good health. The sample taken for sequencing was blood. The CDR3 DNA reads TGTGCCAGCAGCCCGAGACTAGGATTGGTTGCAGATACGCAGTATTCT. Its protein product is CASSPRLGLVADTQYS.